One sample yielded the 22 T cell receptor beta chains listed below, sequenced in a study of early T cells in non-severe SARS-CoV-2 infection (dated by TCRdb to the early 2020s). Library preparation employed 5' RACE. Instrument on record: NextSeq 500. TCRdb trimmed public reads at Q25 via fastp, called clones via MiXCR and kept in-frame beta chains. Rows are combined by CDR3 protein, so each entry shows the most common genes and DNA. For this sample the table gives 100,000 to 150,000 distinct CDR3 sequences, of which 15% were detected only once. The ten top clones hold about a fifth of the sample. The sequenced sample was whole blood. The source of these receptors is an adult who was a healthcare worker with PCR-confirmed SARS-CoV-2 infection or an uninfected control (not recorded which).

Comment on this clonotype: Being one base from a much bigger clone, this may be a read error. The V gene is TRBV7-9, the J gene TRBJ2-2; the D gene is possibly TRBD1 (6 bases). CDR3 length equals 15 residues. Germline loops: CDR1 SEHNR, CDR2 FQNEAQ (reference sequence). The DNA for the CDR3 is TGTGTCAGCAGACATAGCGTGGGGGCCACCGGGGAGCTGTTTTTT. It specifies CVSRHSVGATGELFF.

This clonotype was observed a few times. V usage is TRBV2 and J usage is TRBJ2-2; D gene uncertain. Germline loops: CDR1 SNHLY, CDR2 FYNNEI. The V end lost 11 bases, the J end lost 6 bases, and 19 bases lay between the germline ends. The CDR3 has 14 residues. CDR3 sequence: CASSTRTLSGELFF. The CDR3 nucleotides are TGTGCCTCATCCACAAGGACCCTATCCGGGGAGCTGTTTTTT.

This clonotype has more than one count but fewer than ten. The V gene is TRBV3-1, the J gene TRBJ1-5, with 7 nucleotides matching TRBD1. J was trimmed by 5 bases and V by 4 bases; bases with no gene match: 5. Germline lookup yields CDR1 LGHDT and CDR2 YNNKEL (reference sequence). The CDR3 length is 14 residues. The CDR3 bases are TGTGCCAGCAGCCGGACAGGTAGGGATCAGCCCCAGCATTTT. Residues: CASSRTGRDQPQHF. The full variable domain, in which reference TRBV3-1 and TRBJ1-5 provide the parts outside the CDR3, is DTAVSQTPKYLVTQMGNDKSIKCEQNLGHDTMYWYKQDSKKFLKIMFSYNNKELIINETVPNRFSPKSPDKAHLNLHINSLELGDSAVYFCASSRTGRDQPQHFGDGTRLSIL.

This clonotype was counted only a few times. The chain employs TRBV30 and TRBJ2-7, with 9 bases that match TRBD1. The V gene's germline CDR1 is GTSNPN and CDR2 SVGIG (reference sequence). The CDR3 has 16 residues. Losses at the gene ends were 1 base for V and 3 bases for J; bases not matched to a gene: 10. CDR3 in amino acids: CAWSAKPGQGRYEQYF. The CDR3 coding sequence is TGTGCCTGGAGTGCCAAACCGGGACAGGGACGCTACGAGCAGTACTTC.

CDR3 in amino acids: CAISESGHPRNEQFF. CDR3 nucleotide sequence: TGTGCCATCAGTGAGTCGGGACACCCTCGGAATGAGCAGTTCTTC. The chain employs TRBV10-3 and TRBJ2-1, with a weak D call TRBD1 (6 bases). This CDR3 comprises 15 residues. CDR1 is ENHRY, CDR2 SYGVKD, per germline. V shed 0 bases and J shed 7 bases, with 13 bases lying between them.

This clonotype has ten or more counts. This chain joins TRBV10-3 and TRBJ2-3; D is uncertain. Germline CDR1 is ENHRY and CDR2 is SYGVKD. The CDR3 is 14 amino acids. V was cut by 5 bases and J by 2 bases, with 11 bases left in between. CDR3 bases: TGTGCCATCAGTCCGGCTGTGGTCACAGATACGCAGTATTTT. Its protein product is CAISPAVVTDTQYF.

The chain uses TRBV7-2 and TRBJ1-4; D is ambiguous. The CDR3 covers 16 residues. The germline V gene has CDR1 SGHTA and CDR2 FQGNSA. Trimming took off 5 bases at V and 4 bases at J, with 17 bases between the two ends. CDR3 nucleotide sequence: TGTGCCAGCAGCCCAAGTAGGACGTCCTATAATGAAAAACTGTTTTTT. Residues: CASSPSRTSYNEKLFF.

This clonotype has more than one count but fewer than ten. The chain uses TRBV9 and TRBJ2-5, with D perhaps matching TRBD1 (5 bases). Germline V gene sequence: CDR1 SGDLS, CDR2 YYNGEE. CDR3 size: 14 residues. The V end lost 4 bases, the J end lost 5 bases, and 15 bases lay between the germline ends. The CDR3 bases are TGTGCCAGCAGCAAGGACACGTATCGGGAGACCCAGTACTTC. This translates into CASSKDTYRETQYF.

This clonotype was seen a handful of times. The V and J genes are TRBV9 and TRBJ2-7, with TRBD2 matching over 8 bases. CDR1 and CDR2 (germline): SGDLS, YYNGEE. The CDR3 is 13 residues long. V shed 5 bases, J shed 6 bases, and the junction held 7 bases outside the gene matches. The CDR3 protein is CASSRAGEVEQYF. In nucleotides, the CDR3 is TGTGCCAGCAGTCGAGCGGGGGAAGTCGAGCAGTACTTC.

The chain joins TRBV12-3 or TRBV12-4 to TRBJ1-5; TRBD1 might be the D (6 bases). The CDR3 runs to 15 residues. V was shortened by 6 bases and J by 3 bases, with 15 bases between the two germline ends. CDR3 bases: TGTGCCAGCAGCCGGACAGCCGCAGTCAATCAGCCCCAGCATTTT. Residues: CASSRTAAVNQPQHF.

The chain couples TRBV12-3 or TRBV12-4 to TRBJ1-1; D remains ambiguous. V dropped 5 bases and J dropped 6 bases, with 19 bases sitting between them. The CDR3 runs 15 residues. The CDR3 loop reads CASSPPGVSSAEAFF. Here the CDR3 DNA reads TGTGCCAGCAGTCCCCCCGGAGTCAGTAGTGCTGAAGCTTTCTTT.

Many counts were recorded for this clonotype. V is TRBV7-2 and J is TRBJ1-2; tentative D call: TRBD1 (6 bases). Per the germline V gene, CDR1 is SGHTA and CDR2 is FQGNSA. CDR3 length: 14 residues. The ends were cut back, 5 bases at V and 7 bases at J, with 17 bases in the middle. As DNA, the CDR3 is TGTGCCAGCAGCCCTGGACAGTTCGAGGGTGGCTACACCTTC. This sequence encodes CASSPGQFEGGYTF. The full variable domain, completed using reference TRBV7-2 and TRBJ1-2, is GAGVSQSPSNKVTEKGKDVELRCDPISGHTALYWYRQSLGQGLEFLIYFQGNSAPDKSGLPSDRFSAERTGGSVSTLTIQRTQQEDSAVYLCASSPGQFEGGYTFGSGTRLTVV.

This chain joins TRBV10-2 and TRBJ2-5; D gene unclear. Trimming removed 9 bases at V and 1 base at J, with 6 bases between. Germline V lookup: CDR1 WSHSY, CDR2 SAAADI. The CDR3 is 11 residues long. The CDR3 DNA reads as TGCGCCAGTCAGGTCCAAGAGACCCAGTACTTC. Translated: CASQVQETQYF.

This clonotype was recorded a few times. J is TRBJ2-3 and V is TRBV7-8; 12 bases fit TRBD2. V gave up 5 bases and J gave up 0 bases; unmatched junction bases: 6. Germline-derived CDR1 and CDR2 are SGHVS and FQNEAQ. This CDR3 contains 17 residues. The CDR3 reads CASSNRLAGASTDTQYF. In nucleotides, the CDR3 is TGTGCCAGCAGCAACCGACTAGCGGGGGCTAGCACAGATACGCAGTATTTT.

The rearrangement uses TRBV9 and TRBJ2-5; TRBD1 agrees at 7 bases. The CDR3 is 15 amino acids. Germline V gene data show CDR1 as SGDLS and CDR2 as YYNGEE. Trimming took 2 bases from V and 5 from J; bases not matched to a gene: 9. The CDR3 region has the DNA TGTGCCAGCAGCGTGGGGGACAGCCCAGCGGAGACCCAGTACTTC. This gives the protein CASSVGDSPAETQYF.

Here the CDR3 DNA reads TGTGCCAGCAGCTTAGCCGGCGGGTCGTTGTACGAGCAGTACTTC. As protein: CASSLAGGSLYEQYF. This chain links TRBV7-9 with TRBJ2-7; D might be TRBD2 (5 bases). Germline CDR1 and CDR2: SEHNR and FQNEAQ (reference sequence). CDR3 length: 15 residues. Trimming cost V 0 bases and J 4 bases, with 13 bases left between them.

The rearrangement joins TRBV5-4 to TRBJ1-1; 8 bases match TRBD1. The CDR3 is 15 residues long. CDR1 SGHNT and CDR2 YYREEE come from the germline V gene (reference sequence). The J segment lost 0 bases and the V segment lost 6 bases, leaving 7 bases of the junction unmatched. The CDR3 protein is CASTRAGGMNTEAFF. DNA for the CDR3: TGTGCCAGCACCAGGGCAGGGGGCATGAACACTGAAGCTTTCTTT.

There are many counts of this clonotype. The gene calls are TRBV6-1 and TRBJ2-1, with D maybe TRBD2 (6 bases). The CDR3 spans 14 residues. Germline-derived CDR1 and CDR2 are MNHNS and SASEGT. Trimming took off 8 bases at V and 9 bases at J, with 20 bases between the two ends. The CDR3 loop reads CASRRDSAWSEQFF. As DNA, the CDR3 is TGTGCCAGCCGAAGGGACTCCGCCTGGAGTGAGCAGTTCTTC.

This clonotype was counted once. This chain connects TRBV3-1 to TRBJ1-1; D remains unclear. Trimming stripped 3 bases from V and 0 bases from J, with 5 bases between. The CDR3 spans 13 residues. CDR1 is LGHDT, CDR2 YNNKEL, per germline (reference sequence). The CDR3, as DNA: TGTGCCAGCAGCCAGCAAGTGAACACTGAAGCTTTCTTT. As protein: CASSQQVNTEAFF. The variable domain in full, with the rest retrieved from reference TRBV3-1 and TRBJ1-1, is DTAVSQTPKYLVTQMGNDKSIKCEQNLGHDTMYWYKQDSKKFLKIMFSYNNKELIINETVPNRFSPKSPDKAHLNLHINSLELGDSAVYFCASSQQVNTEAFFGQGTRLTVV.

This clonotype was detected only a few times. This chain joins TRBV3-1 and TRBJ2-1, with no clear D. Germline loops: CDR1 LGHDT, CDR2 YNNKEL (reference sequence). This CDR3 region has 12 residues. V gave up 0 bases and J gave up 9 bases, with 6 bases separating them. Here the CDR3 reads CASSQEVAEQFF. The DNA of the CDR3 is TGTGCCAGCAGCCAAGAGGTTGCTGAGCAGTTCTTC.

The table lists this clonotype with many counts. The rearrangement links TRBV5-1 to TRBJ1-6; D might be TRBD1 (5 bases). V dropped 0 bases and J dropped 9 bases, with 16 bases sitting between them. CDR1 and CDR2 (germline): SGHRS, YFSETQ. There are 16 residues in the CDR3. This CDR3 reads CASSLVGARFGSPLHF. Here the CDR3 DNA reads TGCGCCAGCAGCTTGGTAGGGGCGCGATTCGGTTCACCCCTCCACTTT.

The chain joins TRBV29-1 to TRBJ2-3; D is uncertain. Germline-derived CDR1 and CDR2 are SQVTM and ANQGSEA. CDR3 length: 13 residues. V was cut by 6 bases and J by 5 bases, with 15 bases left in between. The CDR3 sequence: CSVKGATVDTQYF. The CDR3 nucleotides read TGCAGCGTGAAAGGAGCCACGGTAGATACGCAGTATTTT.